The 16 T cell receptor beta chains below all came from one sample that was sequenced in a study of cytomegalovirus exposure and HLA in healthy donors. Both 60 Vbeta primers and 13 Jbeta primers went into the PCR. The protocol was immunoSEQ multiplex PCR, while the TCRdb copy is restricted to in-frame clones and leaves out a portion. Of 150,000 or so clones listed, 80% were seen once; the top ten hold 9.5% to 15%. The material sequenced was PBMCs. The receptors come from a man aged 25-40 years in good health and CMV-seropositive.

CDR3 sequence reads: CASGFQGAGTDTQYF. CDR3 sequence (DNA): TGTGCTAGTGGTTTCCAGGGGGCTGGCACAGATACGCAGTATTTT. The chain carries TRBV12-5 and TRBJ2-3; TRBD1 agrees at 8 bases. Per the germline V gene, CDR1 is LGHNT and CDR2 is FRNRAP. This CDR3 contains 15 residues. The junction had 3 bases not matched to a gene; V was cut back by 3 bases and J by 1 base.

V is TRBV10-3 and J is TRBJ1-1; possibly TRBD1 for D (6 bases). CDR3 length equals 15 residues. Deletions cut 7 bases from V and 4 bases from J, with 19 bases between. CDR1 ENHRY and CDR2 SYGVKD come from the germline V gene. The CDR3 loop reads CAINQGGVVGTEAFF. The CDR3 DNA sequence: TGTGCCATCAACCAAGGGGGGGTGGTTGGCACTGAAGCTTTCTTT.

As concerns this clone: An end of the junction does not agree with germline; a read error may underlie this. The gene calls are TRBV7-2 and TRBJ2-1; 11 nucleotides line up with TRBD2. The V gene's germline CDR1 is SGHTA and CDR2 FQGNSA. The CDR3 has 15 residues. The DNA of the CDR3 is TGTGCCAGCAGCATAGCGGGAGGGTTAGTAAATGAGCAGTTCTTC. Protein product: CASSIAGGLVNEQFF.

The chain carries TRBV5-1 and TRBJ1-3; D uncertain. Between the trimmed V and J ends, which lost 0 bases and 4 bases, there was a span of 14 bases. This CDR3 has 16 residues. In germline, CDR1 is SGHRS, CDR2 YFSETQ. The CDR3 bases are TGCGCCAGCAGCTTGGGGCAGGTAACTGGAGGAAACACCATATATTTT. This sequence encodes CASSLGQVTGGNTIYF.

For the CDR3, the DNA is TGCGCCAGCAGCTCCCGGACAGGGGGCCACGAGCAGTACTTC. Protein: CASSSRTGGHEQYF. This chain links TRBV5-1 with TRBJ2-7; 11 positions match TRBD1. The CDR3 length is 14 residues. J was trimmed by 5 bases and V by 3 bases; bases with no gene match: 4. Germline V lookup: CDR1 SGHRS, CDR2 YFSETQ.

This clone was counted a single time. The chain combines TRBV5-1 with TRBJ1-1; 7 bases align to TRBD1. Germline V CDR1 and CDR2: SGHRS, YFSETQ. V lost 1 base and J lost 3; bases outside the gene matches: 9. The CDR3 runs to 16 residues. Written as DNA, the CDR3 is TGCGCCAGCAGCTTGAACTATGGGGACAGCTACACTGAAGCTTTCTTT. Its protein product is CASSLNYGDSYTEAFF.

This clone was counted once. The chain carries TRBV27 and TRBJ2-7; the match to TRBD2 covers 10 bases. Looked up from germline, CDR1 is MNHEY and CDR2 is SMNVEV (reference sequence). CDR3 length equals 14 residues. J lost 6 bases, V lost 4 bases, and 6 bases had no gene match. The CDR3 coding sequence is TGTGCCAGCAGTTCCATAGCGGGAGGACGCGAGCAGTACTTC. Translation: CASSSIAGGREQYF.

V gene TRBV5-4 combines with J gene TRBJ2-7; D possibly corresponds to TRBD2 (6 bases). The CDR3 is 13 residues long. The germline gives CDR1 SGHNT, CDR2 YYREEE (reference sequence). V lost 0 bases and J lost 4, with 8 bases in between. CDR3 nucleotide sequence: TGTGCCAGCAGCTTGGTCGGGAGTTACGAGCAGTACTTC. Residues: CASSLVGSYEQYF.

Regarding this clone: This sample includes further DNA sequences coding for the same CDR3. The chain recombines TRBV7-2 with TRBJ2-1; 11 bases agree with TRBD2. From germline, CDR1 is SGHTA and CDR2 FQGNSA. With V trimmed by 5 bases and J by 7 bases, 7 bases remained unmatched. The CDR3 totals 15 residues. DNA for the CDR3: TGTGCCAGCAGCCTCACTAGCGGGAGTTTTAATGAGCAGTTCTTC. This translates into CASSLTSGSFNEQFF.

CDR3 in amino acids: CASSPVSETQYF. The CDR3 DNA reads as TGTGCCAGCAGTCCCGTATCAGAGACCCAGTACTTC. J is TRBJ2-5 and V is TRBV28; D unresolved. Germline V lookup: CDR1 MDHEN, CDR2 SYDVKM. V lost 5 bases and J lost 4, with 8 bases in between. There are 12 residues in the CDR3.

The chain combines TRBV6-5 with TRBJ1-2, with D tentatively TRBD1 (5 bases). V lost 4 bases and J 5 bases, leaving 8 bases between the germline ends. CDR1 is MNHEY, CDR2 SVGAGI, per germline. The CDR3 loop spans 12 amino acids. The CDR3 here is CASSSGWYGYTF. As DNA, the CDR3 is TGTGCCAGCAGTTCAGGGTGGTATGGCTACACCTTC.

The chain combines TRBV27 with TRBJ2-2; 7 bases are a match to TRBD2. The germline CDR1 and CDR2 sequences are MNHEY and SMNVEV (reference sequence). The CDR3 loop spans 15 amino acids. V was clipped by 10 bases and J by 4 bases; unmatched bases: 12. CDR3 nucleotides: TGTGCCACTCCCACCGGGACTACGAGCACCGGGGAGCTGTTTTTT. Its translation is CATPTGTTSTGELFF.

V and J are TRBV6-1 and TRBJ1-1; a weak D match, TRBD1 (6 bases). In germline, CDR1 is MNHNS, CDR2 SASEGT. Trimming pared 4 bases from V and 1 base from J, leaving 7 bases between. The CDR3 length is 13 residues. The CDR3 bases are TGTGCCAGCAGTGCGGACAGGAACACTGAAGCTTTCTTT. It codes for CASSADRNTEAFF.

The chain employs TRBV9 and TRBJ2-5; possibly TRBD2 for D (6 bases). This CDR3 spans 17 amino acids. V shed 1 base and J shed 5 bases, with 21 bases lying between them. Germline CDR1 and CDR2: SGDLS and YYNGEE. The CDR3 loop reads CASSVSRGRGLEETQYF. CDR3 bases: TGTGCCAGCAGCGTATCCCGAGGGCGGGGATTGGAGGAGACCCAGTACTTC.

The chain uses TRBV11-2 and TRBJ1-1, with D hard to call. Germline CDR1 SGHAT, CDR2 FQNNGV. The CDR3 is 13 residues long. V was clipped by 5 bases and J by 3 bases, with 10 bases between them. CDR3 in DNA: TGTGCCAGCAGCCCCGTAAGAGACACTGAAGCTTTCTTT. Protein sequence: CASSPVRDTEAFF.

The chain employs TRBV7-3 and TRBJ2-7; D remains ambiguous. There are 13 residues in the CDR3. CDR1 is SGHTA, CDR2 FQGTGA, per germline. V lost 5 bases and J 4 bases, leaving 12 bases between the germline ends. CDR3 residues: CASSHGERYEQYF. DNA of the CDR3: TGTGCCAGCAGCCATGGAGAGAGGTACGAGCAGTACTTC. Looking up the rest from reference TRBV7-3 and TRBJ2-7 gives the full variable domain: GAGVSQTPSNKVTEKGKYVELRCDPISGHTALYWYRQSLGQGPEFLIYFQGTGAADDSGLPNDRFFAVRPEGSVSTLKIQRTERGDSAVYLCASSHGERYEQYFGPGTRLTVT.